The 5 T cell receptor beta chains reported below all come from one sample, sequenced in a study of cytomegalovirus exposure and HLA in healthy donors. The primer mix had 60 Vbeta and 13 Jbeta primers. Measured with immunoSEQ multiplex PCR; TCRdb has only the in-frame clones, and not every one. The sample lists 150,000 to 160,000 clones; approximately 75% were seen once. The sample comprised PBMCs. These receptors originate from a man aged 18 to 30 in good health and CMV-seronegative.

J is TRBJ2-2 and V is TRBV2; 8 bases are shared with TRBD2. This CDR3 is 14 amino acids long. V trimming: 5 bases; J trimming: 7 bases; junction bases outside the gene matches: 6. The germline gives CDR1 SNHLY, CDR2 FYNNEI. The CDR3 here is CASSLVAGGGELFF. The CDR3 DNA follows: TGTGCCAGCAGTTTGGTCGCGGGAGGCGGGGAGCTGTTTTTT.

J is TRBJ2-3 and V is TRBV11-2; D gene unclear. Trimming cost V 4 bases and J 1 base, with 6 bases left between them. The germline CDR1 and CDR2 sequences are SGHAT and FQNNGV. The CDR3 runs to 13 residues. CDR3 in amino acids: CASSSLRTDTQYF. As DNA, the CDR3 is TGTGCCAGCAGCTCCCTCCGCACAGATACGCAGTATTTT. The full variable domain, its missing parts supplied by reference TRBV11-2 and TRBJ2-3, is EAGVAQSPRYKIIEKRQSVAFWCNPISGHATLYWYQQILGQGPKLLIQFQNNGVVDDSQLPKDRFSAERLKGVDSTLKIQPAKLEDSAVYLCASSSLRTDTQYFGPGTRLTVL.

V and J are TRBV27 and TRBJ1-6; TRBD1 aligns across 7 bases. Germline V gene sequence: CDR1 MNHEY, CDR2 SMNVEV (reference sequence). Trimming cost V 5 bases and J 3 bases; bases outside gene matches: 7. The CDR3 sequence is 16 residues long. As DNA, the CDR3 is TGTGCCAGCAGTCTCTTCGGACAGGACTATAATTCACCCCTCCACTTT. Its protein is CASSLFGQDYNSPLHF.

The gene calls are TRBV10-3 and TRBJ1-2; no clear D gene. The germline V gene has CDR1 ENHRY and CDR2 SYGVKD. The ends were cut back, 7 bases at V and 2 bases at J, with 14 bases in the middle. This CDR3 has 14 residues. The CDR3 loop is CAINPGRGNYGYTF. The CDR3 DNA follows: TGTGCCATCAACCCGGGGAGAGGGAACTATGGCTACACCTTC.

The CDR3 DNA follows: TGTGCCAGCTCATACTTGTGGGGCGAGGACACCGGGGAGCTGTTTTTT. Amino acid sequence: CASSYLWGEDTGELFF. This rearrangement joins TRBV18 to TRBJ2-2, with D possibly TRBD1 on 5 matching bases. Germline lookup yields CDR1 KGHSH and CDR2 LQKENI. Trimming pared 5 bases from V and 3 bases from J, leaving 16 bases between. The CDR3 has 16 amino acids.